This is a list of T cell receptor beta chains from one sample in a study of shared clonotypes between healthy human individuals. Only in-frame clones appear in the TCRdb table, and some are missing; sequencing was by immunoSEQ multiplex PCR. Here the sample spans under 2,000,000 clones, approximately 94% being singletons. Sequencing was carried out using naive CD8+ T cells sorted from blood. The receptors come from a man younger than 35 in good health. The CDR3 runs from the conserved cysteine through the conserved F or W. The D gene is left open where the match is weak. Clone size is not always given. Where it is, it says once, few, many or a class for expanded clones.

CASSPVGGYEQYF | TGTGCCAGCAGCCCCGTGGGGGGCTACGAGCAGTACTTC | NA | TRBJ2-7 | NA | TRBV7-9
CASSEWGGVNEKLFF | TGTGCCAGCAGTGAATGGGGCGGAGTGAATGAAAAACTGTTTTTT | NA | TRBJ1-4 | NA | TRBV2
CASSSQREVGETQYF | TGCGCCAGCAGCTCCCAGAGGGAGGTCGGAGAGACCCAGTACTTC | NA | TRBJ2-5 | NA | TRBV5-1
CATSSSLVPGELFF | TGTGCCACCAGCAGCTCTCTCGTTCCCGGGGAGCTGTTTTTT | NA | TRBJ2-2 | NA | TRBV15
CASSLRERESIDTQYF | TGTGCCAGCAGCCTCCGGGAACGGGAGAGTATAGATACGCAGTATTTT | NA | TRBJ2-3 | NA | TRBV11-2
CASSLLTGGTNEKLFF | TGTGCCAGCAGCTTACTGACCGGAGGTACTAATGAAAAACTGTTTTTT | NA | TRBJ1-4 | NA | TRBV7-9
CASSGLGTSGRALETQYF | TGTGCCAGCAGTGGCCTTGGTACTAGCGGGAGGGCCTTAGAGACCCAGTACTTC | NA | TRBJ2-5 | TRBD2 | TRBV28
CASPGGRGNLGYTF | TGTGCCAGCCCAGGGGGACGAGGGAACCTTGGCTACACCTTC | NA | TRBJ1-2 | TRBD1 | TRBV13
CASSLIAGSQETQYF | TGTGCCAGCAGCTTAATAGCGGGGTCTCAAGAGACCCAGTACTTC | NA | TRBJ2-5 | TRBD2 | TRBV7-9
CASSPRETQYF | TGTGCCAGCTCACCACGGGAGACCCAGTACTTC | NA | TRBJ2-5 | NA | TRBV18
CASSYFSGDTDTQYF | TGTGCCAGCAGTTACTTTAGCGGAGACACAGATACGCAGTATTTT | NA | TRBJ2-3 | NA | TRBV6-5
CASGSGEGSSYEQYF | TGTGCCAGCGGTTCCGGGGAAGGAAGCTCCTACGAGCAGTACTTC | NA | TRBJ2-7 | NA | TRBV5-4
CASSPGLAGETTYEQYF | TGCGCCAGCAGCCCCGGACTAGCGGGAGAGACAACCTACGAGCAGTACTTC | NA | TRBJ2-7 | TRBD2 | TRBV5-1
CASSQTLAGYSSTDTQYF | TGCGCCAGCAGCCAAACACTAGCGGGGTACTCTAGCACAGATACGCAGTATTTT | NA | TRBJ2-3 | TRBD2 | TRBV4-1
CASSQVGGATEQYF | TGCGCCAGCAGCCAAGTCGGGGGAGCGACCGAGCAGTACTTC | NA | TRBJ2-7 | NA | TRBV4-3
CATSRVPGQGLSTDTQYF | TGTGCCACCAGCAGAGTCCCCGGACAGGGACTTAGCACAGATACGCAGTATTTT | NA | TRBJ2-3 | TRBD1 | TRBV15
CASSASRDVTGELFF | TGTGCCAGCTCGGCCTCCCGGGACGTGACCGGGGAGCTGTTTTTT | NA | TRBJ2-2 | NA | TRBV2
CASSEQVGAYEQYF | TGTGCCAGCAGCGAGCAAGTGGGGGCCTACGAGCAGTACTTC | NA | TRBJ2-7 | NA | TRBV6-1
CASSWPPGATTDTQYF | TGTGCCAGCAGTTGGCCCCCCGGAGCCACTACAGATACGCAGTATTTT | once | TRBJ2-3 | NA | TRBV28
CASSYSSENTEAFF | TGTGCCAGCAGTTACTCGTCAGAAAACACTGAAGCTTTCTTT | NA | TRBJ1-1 | NA | TRBV6-6
CASSLPSQETQYF | TGTGCCAGCAGTTTACCCAGCCAAGAGACCCAGTACTTC | few | TRBJ2-5 | NA | TRBV28
CSVLNRTSNEQFF | TGCAGCGTCTTAAACAGGACTAGCAATGAGCAGTTCTTC | NA | TRBJ2-1 | TRBD2 | TRBV29-1
CASSLGRGFDEQFF | TGTGCCAGCAGCTTAGGCCGGGGGTTCGATGAGCAGTTCTTC | few | TRBJ2-1 | NA | TRBV13
CASSPPPRSWGPDNEQFF | TGTGCCAGCAGCCCCCCCCCGAGGAGCTGGGGGCCGGACAATGAGCAGTTCTTC | NA | TRBJ2-1 | NA | TRBV7-9
CASSFGPGAGELFF | NA | NA | TRBJ2-2 | NA | TRBV27
CASHGDGGWTGELFF | TGTGCCAGCCATGGGGACGGAGGATGGACCGGGGAGCTGTTTTTT | NA | TRBJ2-2 | NA | TRBV28
CASVGQSSYEQYF | TGTGCCAGCGTCGGACAGAGCTCCTACGAGCAGTACTTC | NA | TRBJ2-7 | NA | TRBV18